A single sample gave rise to the 28 T cell receptor beta chains below, sequenced in a study of identifying expanded T cells in peripheral blood. The table came from immunoSEQ multiplex PCR; TCRdb's copy has only in-frame clones and leaves some out. The sample shows under 90,000 clones, around 91% of them seen only once. The sample was blood. These receptors all stem from a person aged 18 to 70 in good health.

This clone was seen once. The chain joins TRBV7-2 to TRBJ2-5; 10 bases match TRBD1. The V segment lost 3 bases and the J segment 5 bases; nucleotides outside the gene matches: 6. This CDR3 has 15 amino acids. Germline V gene data show CDR1 as SGHTA and CDR2 as FQGNSA. The CDR3 DNA follows: TGTGCCAGCAGCTTCCCGACAGGGGGCGTGGAGACCCAGTACTTC. Residues: CASSFPTGGVETQYF.

The chain carries TRBV9 and TRBJ2-7; 8 nucleotides agree with TRBD1. The CDR3 covers 13 residues. Germline trimming cut 7 bases from V and 2 bases from J; bases unmatched to any gene: 5. Germline CDR1 and CDR2: SGDLS and YYNGEE. This chain's CDR3 is CASGPGQAYEQYF. In DNA, the CDR3 is TGTGCCAGCGGCCCGGGACAGGCCTACGAGCAGTACTTC.

The chain is built from TRBV19 and TRBJ2-1; 12 bases match TRBD2. This CDR3 is 15 amino acids long. Germline V gene data show CDR1 as LNHDA and CDR2 as SQIVND (reference sequence). The V segment lost 7 bases and the J segment 4 bases; nucleotides outside the gene matches: 5. As DNA, the CDR3 is TGTGCCAGTACCCAACTAGCGGGGGGATACAATGAGCAGTTCTTC. Encoded protein: CASTQLAGGYNEQFF.

This clone came up a few times. The rearrangement joins TRBV9 to TRBJ1-2; 7 bases fit TRBD1. The CDR3 has 16 residues. With 3 bases clipped from V and 4 bases from J, the junction kept 12 bases outside the gene matches. CDR1 and CDR2 from the germline V gene are SGDLS and YYNGEE. The CDR3 here is CASSGTTGPRGYGYTF. The CDR3 nucleotides are TGTGCCAGCAGCGGAACGACAGGGCCCCGCGGCTATGGCTACACCTTC.

J is TRBJ2-1 and V is TRBV7-7, with no clear D. This CDR3 comprises 13 residues. Germline V lookup: CDR1 SSHAT, CDR2 FNYEAQ (reference sequence). The V and J ends lost 1 base and 9 bases respectively, with 10 bases between them. This CDR3 reads CASSLGTRGEQFF. The CDR3 DNA is TGTGCCAGCAGCTTAGGCACCCGTGGTGAGCAGTTCTTC.

This chain links TRBV6-5 with TRBJ1-1, with a possible D match to TRBD1 (6 bases). CDR3 length equals 13 residues. Germline CDR1 is MNHEY and CDR2 is SVGAGI. The germline V and J ends were trimmed by 8 bases and 3 bases, with 13 bases remaining between them. In DNA form, the CDR3 reads TGTGCCAGCCGCCCGGGGGCTGACACTGAAGCTTTCTTT. It encodes CASRPGADTEAFF.

The gene calls are TRBV4-2 and TRBJ2-3, with D hard to call. The CDR3 has 14 residues. V lost 0 bases to trimming and J lost 0 bases, with 4 bases between them. Germline V CDR1 and CDR2: LGHNA, YNFKEQ. The CDR3 DNA follows: TGTGCCAGCAGCCAAGATGGGAGCACAGATACGCAGTATTTT. This translates into CASSQDGSTDTQYF.

V and J are TRBV7-2 and TRBJ2-5; no reliable D call. The V end lost 1 base, the J end lost 3 bases, and 12 bases lay between the germline ends. In germline, CDR1 is SGHTA, CDR2 FQGNSA. The CDR3 length is 15 residues. CDR3 DNA sequence: TGTGCCAGCAGCTTAGTATCGGCAGACAAAGAGACCCAGTACTTC. Encoded protein: CASSLVSADKETQYF.

The genes are TRBV6-6 and TRBJ2-7, with TRBD1 matching 10 bases. V was pared by 7 bases and J by 5 bases, with 11 bases of the junction left unmatched. The V gene's germline CDR1 is MNHNY and CDR2 SVGAGI (reference sequence). This CDR3 contains 15 residues. CDR3 in amino acids: CASTSNWDRGHEQYF. CDR3 coding DNA: TGTGCCAGCACCAGTAACTGGGACAGGGGTCACGAGCAGTACTTC.

V usage is TRBV7-2 and J usage is TRBJ2-1; 8 bases align to TRBD2. Germline CDR1 is SGHTA and CDR2 is FQGNSA. This CDR3 is built from 15 residues. Losses at the gene ends were 0 bases for V and 4 bases for J; bases not matched to a gene: 2. CDR3 protein: CASSLAGGAYNEQFF. As DNA, the CDR3 is TGTGCCAGCAGCTTAGCCGGGGGGGCTTACAATGAGCAGTTCTTC. The entire variable domain, with the rest obtained from reference TRBV7-2 and TRBJ2-1, is as follows: GAGVSQSPSNKVTEKGKDVELRCDPISGHTALYWYRQSLGQGLEFLIYFQGNSAPDKSGLPSDRFSAERTGGSVSTLTIQRTQQEDSAVYLCASSLAGGAYNEQFFGPGTRLTVL.

The chain combines TRBV7-6 with TRBJ2-5; 7 bases are a match to TRBD1. V shed 2 bases and J 1 base; nucleotides not matched to a gene: 10. The CDR3 length is 17 residues. Germline CDR1 SGHVS, CDR2 FNYEAQ. CDR3 DNA sequence: TGTGCCAGCAGCTTAAATCAGCCATACAGGGGCCAAGAGACCCAGTACTTC. Translation: CASSLNQPYRGQETQYF.

The chain combines TRBV6-1 with TRBJ2-7; 7 bases line up with TRBD1. Germline CDR1 is MNHNS and CDR2 is SASEGT. Trimming took 1 base from V and 6 from J; bases not matched to a gene: 9. The CDR3 is 15 amino acids. Written as DNA, the CDR3 is TGTGCCAGCAGTGAAGGGATACAGGGGATCCGCGAGCAGTACTTC. The encoded protein is CASSEGIQGIREQYF.

The gene calls are TRBV6-6 and TRBJ2-2; D is unresolved. The CDR3 runs 12 residues. V was trimmed by 4 bases and J by 2 bases, leaving 2 bases between them. The V gene's germline CDR1 is MNHNY and CDR2 SVGAGI (reference sequence). As DNA, the CDR3 is TGTGCCAGCAGTTCTAACACCGGGGAGCTGTTTTTT. Translating it yields CASSSNTGELFF.

V and J are TRBV2 and TRBJ2-1; 10 nucleotides match TRBD2. The CDR3 loop spans 15 amino acids. The V gene's germline CDR1 is SNHLY and CDR2 FYNNEI. Trimming at V came to 4 bases and at J to 7 bases, leaving 7 bases not matched to a gene. CDR3 amino acids: CASSGGAGGENEQFF. CDR3 DNA: TGTGCCAGCAGTGGTGGAGCGGGAGGGGAAAATGAGCAGTTCTTC.

The chain joins TRBV2 to TRBJ2-1; the D gene is possibly TRBD1 (6 bases). The CDR3 length is 14 residues. From germline, CDR1 is SNHLY and CDR2 FYNNEI. V lost 4 bases, J lost 4 bases, and 11 bases lay in between. The CDR3 DNA follows: TGTGCCAGCAGTGGAGGGGACATATACAATGAGCAGTTCTTC. This sequence encodes CASSGGDIYNEQFF.

This rearrangement joins TRBV7-9 to TRBJ1-2; no clear D. Germline CDR1 SEHNR, CDR2 FQNEAQ (reference sequence). V was trimmed by 3 bases and J by 2 bases, leaving 10 bases between them. The CDR3 has 14 amino acids. CDR3 nucleotide sequence: TGTGCCAGCAGCTTCGCCCCTGCCAACTATGGCTACACCTTC. Translated: CASSFAPANYGYTF.

The V call is TRBV6-6, the J call TRBJ1-2; D is possibly TRBD1 (6 bases). CDR1 MNHNY and CDR2 SVGAGI come from the germline V gene (reference sequence). This CDR3 is 16 amino acids long. Trimming cost V 6 bases and J 2 bases, with 19 bases left between them. This CDR3 is CASSQRQGQRNYGYTF. The CDR3 bases are TGTGCCAGCAGCCAGCGCCAAGGACAGCGAAACTATGGCTACACCTTC.

This rearrangement joins TRBV18 to TRBJ1-2; D uncertain. This CDR3 has 13 residues. With 4 bases removed from V and 0 bases from J, the gap between germline ends came to 6 bases. Per germline, CDR1 KGHSH and CDR2 LQKENI. This CDR3 reads CASSRQTNYGYTF. In nucleotides, the CDR3 is TGTGCCAGCTCACGGCAGACTAACTATGGCTACACCTTC.

In its sample, this clone was seen a few times. The chain has TRBV19 and TRBJ1-1, with D possibly being TRBD1 (6 bases). The CDR3 contains 14 residues. V was cut by 4 bases and J by 1 base, with 10 bases left in between. CDR1 and CDR2 (germline): LNHDA, SQIVND (reference sequence). The CDR3 here is CASSTPGQNTEAFF. The CDR3 DNA reads as TGTGCCAGTAGTACCCCGGGACAGAACACTGAAGCTTTCTTT.

The CDR3 DNA is TGCGCCAGCAGTGGAGGGACTAGCGGGGGCTCCTACGAGCAGTACTTC. Its protein product is CASSGGTSGGSYEQYF. The rearrangement joins TRBV10-1 to TRBJ2-7; 14 bases agree with TRBD2. The germline V gene encodes CDR1 WNHNN and CDR2 SYGVQD (reference sequence). With 4 bases clipped from V and 0 bases from J, the junction kept 2 bases outside the gene matches. This CDR3 spans 16 amino acids.

CDR3 nucleotide sequence: TGTGCCAGCAGCGTAGATCCGGACACTGAAGCTTTCTTT. Encoded protein: CASSVDPDTEAFF. The J gene is TRBJ1-1, the V gene TRBV9; no firm D call. Germline assignment: CDR1 SGDLS and CDR2 YYNGEE. V lost 0 bases, J lost 3 bases, and 6 bases lay in between. The CDR3 spans 13 residues.

This clone appeared a few times. CDR3 region: CASSLARQGGTAFF. The CDR3 nucleotides are TGTGCCAGCAGCTTAGCCAGACAGGGAGGAACGGCTTTCTTT. The chain links TRBV7-2 to TRBJ1-1, with 7 bases aligning to TRBD1. Trimming removed 0 bases from V and 11 bases from J; junction bases left unmatched: 9. CDR3 length: 14 residues. CDR1 is SGHTA, CDR2 FQGNSA, per germline.

This chain uses TRBV11-1 with TRBJ1-2; D is perhaps TRBD1 (5 bases). V was clipped by 3 bases and J by 1 base, with 18 bases between them. Germline assignment: CDR1 SGHAT and CDR2 FQDESV (reference sequence). The CDR3 totals 17 residues. Written as DNA, the CDR3 is TGTGCCAGCAGCTTCGCGAGGGGACTAACTTTTAACTATGGCTACACCTTC. Its protein is CASSFARGLTFNYGYTF.

The rearrangement links TRBV12-5 to TRBJ1-5, with D perhaps matching TRBD1 (6 bases). Trimming removed 9 bases from V and 6 bases from J, with 21 bases in between. Germline CDR1 and CDR2: LGHNT and FRNRAP. This CDR3 is 15 amino acids long. CDR3 DNA sequence: TGTGCTAGCGACCCACGAGGGGGGGCGCGTCAGCCCCAGCATTTT. It is translated as CASDPRGGARQPQHF.

This clone was seen once. V usage is TRBV21-1 and J usage is TRBJ1-1; TRBD1, as called in the table, went unchecked against the DNA. TRBV21-1 is given as a pseudogene. This CDR3 spans 16 amino acids. Here the CDR3 DNA reads TGTGCCACCAACCCTGACAGCCGCCTCATGAACACTGAAGCTTTCTTT. Translating it yields CATNPDSRLMNTEAFF.

This clone was detected only a few times. This chain links TRBV2 with TRBJ2-7; 7 bases are shared with TRBD2. This CDR3 is 14 amino acids long. Trimming took 6 bases from V and 5 from J; bases not matched to a gene: 10. CDR1 is SNHLY and CDR2 is FYNNEI in the germline V gene. CDR3 protein: CASSGGLPWDEQYF. The CDR3 bases are TGTGCCAGCAGCGGGGGACTACCCTGGGACGAGCAGTACTTC.

This sequence joins TRBV28 and TRBJ1-3; D remains unclear. The V end lost 5 bases, the J end lost 9 bases, and 17 bases lay between the germline ends. The germline V gene has CDR1 MDHEN and CDR2 SYDVKM. The CDR3 runs 14 residues. The CDR3 DNA reads TGTGCCAGCAGTCCGCCGAAGTCGACAAGCACCATATATTTT. Amino acid sequence: CASSPPKSTSTIYF. The variable domain in full, completed from reference TRBV28 and TRBJ1-3, reads DVKVTQSSRYLVKRTGEKVFLECVQDMDHENMFWYRQDPGLGLRLIYFSYDVKMKEKGDIPEGYSVSREKKERFSLILESASTNQTSMYLCASSPPKSTSTIYFGEGSWLTVV.

This sequence joins TRBV6-1 and TRBJ1-2; D call uncertain. The length of the CDR3 is 13 residues. V was cut by 2 bases and J by 7 bases, with 11 bases left in between. CDR1 and CDR2 (germline): MNHNS, SASEGT. This chain's CDR3 is CASSEIGLLGYTF. As DNA, the CDR3 is TGTGCCAGCAGTGAAATAGGGCTTCTTGGCTACACCTTC.